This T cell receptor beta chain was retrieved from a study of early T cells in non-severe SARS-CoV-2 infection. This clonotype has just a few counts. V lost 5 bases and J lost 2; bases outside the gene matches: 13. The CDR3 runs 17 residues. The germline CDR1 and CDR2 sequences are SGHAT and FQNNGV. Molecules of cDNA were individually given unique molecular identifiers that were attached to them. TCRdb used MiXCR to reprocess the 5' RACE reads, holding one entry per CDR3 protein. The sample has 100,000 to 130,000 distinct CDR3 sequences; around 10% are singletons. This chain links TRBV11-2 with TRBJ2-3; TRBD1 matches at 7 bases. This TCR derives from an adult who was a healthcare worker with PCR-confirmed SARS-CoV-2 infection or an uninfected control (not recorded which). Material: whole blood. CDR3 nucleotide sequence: TGTGCCAGCAGCCAACTAATAACAGGGGCGAACACAGATACGCAGTATTTT. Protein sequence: CASSQLITGANTDTQYF.